Sequencing of this T cell receptor (beta chain) was carried out in a study of blood T cell repertoires in COVID-19. Overall study: The United States, Italy and Spain supplied acute and convalescent COVID-19 samples.

In the original analysis: Amplification of reference gene primers was used by the study to estimate nucleated cell counts. Sequencing used immunoSEQ multiplex PCR; TCRdb keeps in-frame clones, though not all of them. V and J calls and clone size are given by that table; D and trimming were obtained from the DNA. The sample lists some 230,000 clones; around 89% were seen once. Individuals drawn from 24 US areas were roughly 18 to 95 years old. CDR1 MDHEN and CDR2 SYDVKM come from the germline V gene. CDR3 length: 14 amino acids. V was pared by 5 bases and J by 6 bases, with 14 bases between. What was sequenced was PBMCs or T cells enriched from blood (not recorded which). The chain carries TRBV28 and TRBJ1-3, with D tentatively TRBD1 (6 bases). This receptor was identified in a woman between 18 and 29 years old in a cohort exposed to, infected with or recovered from COVID-19 (not recorded which). This chain's CDR3 is CASSPSTGTNTIYF. The CDR3, as DNA: TGTGCCAGCAGTCCGTCCACAGGGACAAACACCATATATTTT.